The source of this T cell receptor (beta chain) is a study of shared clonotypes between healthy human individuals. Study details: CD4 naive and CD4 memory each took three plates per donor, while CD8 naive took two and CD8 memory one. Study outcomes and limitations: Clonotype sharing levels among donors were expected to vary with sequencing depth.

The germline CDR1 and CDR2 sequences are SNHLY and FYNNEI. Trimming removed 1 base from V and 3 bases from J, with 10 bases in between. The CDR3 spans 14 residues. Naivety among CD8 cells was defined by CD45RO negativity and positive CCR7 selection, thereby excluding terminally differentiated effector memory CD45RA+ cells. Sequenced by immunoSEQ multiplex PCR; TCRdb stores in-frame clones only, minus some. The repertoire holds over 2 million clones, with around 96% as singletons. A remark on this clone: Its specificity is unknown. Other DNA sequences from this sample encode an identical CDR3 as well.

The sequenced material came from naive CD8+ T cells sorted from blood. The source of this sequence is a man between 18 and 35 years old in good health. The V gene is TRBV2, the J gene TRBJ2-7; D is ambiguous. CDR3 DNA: TGTGCCAGCAGTGAAGGGGGAACTCTCTACGAGCAGTACTTC. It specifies CASSEGGTLYEQYF.